The rows below give T cell receptor beta chains drawn from one sample of a study of CD8 T cells in ankylosing spondylitis. Each CDR3 protein gets one entry after TCRdb re-called the 5' RACE reads with MiXCR. The data hold about 400,000 distinct CDR3 sequences, with approximately 20% observed a single time. The sequencing input was blood, either unsorted or a sorted T cell fraction (not recorded which). The receptors shown here come from a male donor with ankylosing spondylitis. The CDR3 runs from the conserved cysteine through the conserved F or W. The D gene is left open where the match is weak. Clone size is shown for a subset of rows, as once, few, many or a class of expanded clone.

clone_size	j_call	d_call	v_call	cdr3_nt	cdr3_aa
few	TRBJ2-7	-	TRBV21-1	TGTGCCAGCGATTCGCCCAACCCCTACTACGAGCTCTCGGACTTC	CASDSPNPYYELSDF
many	TRBJ2-1	-	TRBV10-3	TGTGCCATCAGAGCGCCCGGGGAGTTCAATGAGCAGTTCTTC	CAIRAPGEFNEQFF
few	TRBJ2-1	TRBD2	TRBV6-5	TGTGCCAGCAGTTACTCGGGACTAACCTACAATGAGCAGTTCTTC	CASSYSGLTYNEQFF
-	TRBJ2-2	TRBD1	TRBV7-8	TGTGCCAGCAGCTCGACAGGGTTTTACACCGGGGAGCTGTTTTTT	CASSSTGFYTGELFF
few	TRBJ1-5	-	TRBV6-1	TGTGCCAGCAGTGAAGCACGGACAGCCTTTAGCAATCAGCCCCAGCATTTT	CASSEARTAFSNQPQHF
-	TRBJ1-5	-	TRBV5-1	TGCGCCAGCAGCCCAGGGTTACTCGGGGGCAATCAGCCCCAGCATTTT	CASSPGLLGGNQPQHF
-	TRBJ2-2	TRBD2	TRBV11-2	TGTGCCAGCACCTCGGGGGGGACCTCCAACACCGGGGAGCTGTTTTTT	CASTSGGTSNTGELFF
-	TRBJ1-1	TRBD1	TRBV18	TGTGCCAGCTCACCGAACAGGGGGGACACTGAAGCTTTCTTT	CASSPNRGDTEAFF
-	TRBJ1-5	-	TRBV2	TGTGCCAGCAGGGGGGAGAATCAGCCCCAGCATTTT	CASRGENQPQHF
-	TRBJ1-1	-	TRBV12-3/TRBV12-4	TGTGCCAGCAGTTTAGATTTGGGGGCCGAAGCTTTCTTT	CASSLDLGAEAFF
few	TRBJ1-1	-	TRBV27	TGTGCCAGCAGCCGTAGGGACCTGAACACTGAAGCTTTCTTT	CASSRRDLNTEAFF
few	TRBJ1-1	-	TRBV7-9	TGTGCCAGCAGGCGAATCGGTCTGGACACTGAAGCTTTCTTT	CASRRIGLDTEAFF
-	TRBJ1-3	-	TRBV9	TGTGCCAACAGCGCCGATTTTGGGGCGCCTGGAAACACCATATATTTT	CANSADFGAPGNTIYF
-	TRBJ2-1	TRBD1	TRBV9	TGTGCCAGCAGCGTAGAGGGGACAGAATACAATGAGCAGTTCTTC	CASSVEGTEYNEQFF
few	TRBJ2-5	-	TRBV7-3	TGTGCCAGCAGCTTAACGGGGACTCCGTACCAAGAGACCCAGTACTTC	CASSLTGTPYQETQYF
few	TRBJ2-7	-	TRBV28	TGTGCCAGCAGTTTTCCGGGAGTAGTTTACGAGCAGTACTTC	CASSFPGVVYEQYF
-	TRBJ1-5	TRBD1	TRBV9	TGTGCCAGCAGGGGGACAGGGTGTTTCCTAGTTAATCAGCCCCAGCATTTT	CASRGTGCFLVNQPQHF
few	TRBJ2-1	TRBD1	TRBV24-1	TGTGCCACCATGCGGGCAGGGGGTCCGCGGAACAATGAGCAGTTCTTC	CATMRAGGPRNNEQFF
-	TRBJ2-7	TRBD1	TRBV14	TGTGCCAGCAGCCACTTCAGGGGACAGGGGAAGCAGTACTTC	CASSHFRGQGKQYF
many	TRBJ2-7	-	TRBV29-1	TGCAGCGTTGAACGAACAGGAGCCTACGAGCAGTACTTC	CSVERTGAYEQYF
few	TRBJ2-1	TRBD1	TRBV5-1	TGCGCCAGCAGCTTCCGGGACAGGGGACAGCACAATGAGCAGTTCTTC	CASSFRDRGQHNEQFF
-	TRBJ2-1	TRBD2	TRBV27	TGTGCCAGCGGGCGAAGGACTAGCGGGAATAGTGAGCAGTTCTTC	CASGRRTSGNSEQFF
-	TRBJ2-2	-	TRBV2	TGTGCCAGCAGTGAACAGGGGATAACCGGGGAGCTGTTTTTT	CASSEQGITGELFF
-	TRBJ2-2	-	TRBV7-2	TGTGCCAGCAGCCCCGGGCAGGGTAGATCGGCTGGGGAGCTGTTTTTT	CASSPGQGRSAGELFF
few	TRBJ2-2	TRBD2	TRBV5-1	TGCGCCAGCACAGCTTTAGCGGGAGACACCGGGGAGCTGTTTTTT	CASTALAGDTGELFF
few	TRBJ2-7	-	TRBV5-1	TGCGCCAGCAGCCTCTATAGAGAGCAGTACTTC	CASSLYREQYF
-	TRBJ1-4	-	TRBV3-1	TGTGCCAGCAGTTTCGGACGGTCAACTAATGAAAAACTGTTTTTT	CASSFGRSTNEKLFF
-	TRBJ1-6	-	TRBV5-1	TGCGCCAGCAGCTTGGATGGACTGGGGAATTCACCCCTCCACTTT	CASSLDGLGNSPLHF
many	TRBJ1-2	TRBD1	TRBV5-1	TGCGCCAGCAGCTCTTTTGGGACAGGGGTCCTCTATGGCTACACCTTC	CASSSFGTGVLYGYTF
-	TRBJ1-2	TRBD1	TRBV20-1	TGCAGTGCCGGACAGGGGACGTCCTACACCTTC	CSAGQGTSYTF
-	TRBJ2-5	TRBD2	TRBV20-1	TGCAGTGCTAGAGATAATACGGTAGCGGGGAGCTTC	CSARDNTVAGSF
few	TRBJ1-1	-	TRBV5-1	TGCGCCAGCAGCTTGGGGGTCGTCCGATTGGGTGAGAACACTGAAGCTTTCTTT	CASSLGVVRLGENTEAFF
-	TRBJ2-7	TRBD2	TRBV20-1	TGCAGTGCTAGGGGTAGCGGGAGCTCCTACGAGCAGTACTTC	CSARGSGSSYEQYF
-	TRBJ2-7	-	TRBV5-1	TGCGCCAGCAGCTTGGCCGGGACACGGACCTCCGAGCAGTACTTC	CASSLAGTRTSEQYF
few	TRBJ2-5	TRBD1	TRBV7-8	TGTGCCAGCAGCATACCGGGACAGATTCAAGAGACCCAGTACTTC	CASSIPGQIQETQYF
-	TRBJ2-7	TRBD2	TRBV20-1	TGCAGTGCCCGCCTTAGCGGGAGCACCCACGAGCAGTACTTC	CSARLSGSTHEQYF
few	TRBJ2-1	TRBD2	TRBV7-9	TGTGCCAGAGGGACTAGCGGAGACAATGAGCAGTTCTTC	CARGTSGDNEQFF
few	TRBJ2-2	-	TRBV12-3/TRBV12-4	TGTGCCAGCACCCTTGAGGTTGGGGCCGGGGAGCTGTTTTTT	CASTLEVGAGELFF
-	TRBJ1-5	-	TRBV27	TGTGCCAGCAGTTTACGCGACAATCAGCCCCAGCATTTT	CASSLRDNQPQHF
-	TRBJ2-1	-	TRBV25-1	TGTGCCAGCAGGGGGGCCGCCTACAATGAGCAGTTCTTC	CASRGAAYNEQFF
few	TRBJ2-4	-	TRBV5-6	TGTGCCAGCAGCACCGACAGGAACATTCAGTACTTC	CASSTDRNIQYF
few	TRBJ2-7	TRBD2	TRBV20-1	TGCAGTGCTAAACTAGCGGAAAATGGGGGCTACGAGCAGTACTTC	CSAKLAENGGYEQYF